These T cell receptor beta chains were read from a single sample in a study of T-cell reconstitution after alpha-beta-depleted transplantation in children. TCRdb reprocessed the PCR reads via MiXCR and lists one record per CDR3 protein. Of around 700,000 distinct CDR3 sequences in the sample, roughly 14% are singletons; the top ten hold roughly 0.77%. The sample here was PBMCs, taken before TCRalphabeta/CD19-depleted stem cell transplant. These receptors were obtained from a girl aged 2-10 years with congenital amegakaryocytic thrombocytopenia, due to receive a stem cell transplant. Both conserved end residues are part of each CDR3. The D gene is left open where the match is weak. Size is stated for part of the rows, as once, few or many counts, or as a class when the clone is expanded.

j_call d_call v_call clone_size cdr3_aa cdr3_nt
TRBJ2-1 TRBD1 TRBV7-7 - CASSYGTGGLNEQFF TGTGCCAGCAGCTATGGGACAGGGGGACTCAATGAGCAGTTCTTC
TRBJ2-5 - TRBV29-1 many CSGWGIETQYF TGCAGCGGATGGGGAATAGAGACCCAGTACTTC
TRBJ2-5 - TRBV9 few CASSGPSDQETQYF TGTGCCAGCAGCGGACCTAGCGACCAAGAGACCCAGTACTTC
TRBJ2-3 - TRBV29-1 - CSVDWEFTDTQYF TGCAGCGTTGACTGGGAGTTCACAGATACGCAGTATTTT
TRBJ2-1 - TRBV7-8 few CASSLVSPRDRNEQFF TGTGCCAGCAGCTTAGTATCCCCCCGTGACAGAAATGAGCAGTTCTTC
TRBJ1-5 - TRBV28 many CASSLHADSNQPQHF TGTGCCAGCAGTTTACACGCTGATAGCAATCAGCCCCAGCATTTT
TRBJ2-1 - TRBV5-1 many CASSFGDGTRNEQFF TGCGCCAGCAGCTTTGGTGACGGGACCCGGAATGAGCAGTTCTTC
TRBJ2-7 - TRBV5-1 - CASSSGVGGTYSYEQYF TGCGCCAGCAGCTCTGGGGTCGGAGGGACCTACTCCTACGAGCAGTACTTC
TRBJ2-7 - TRBV11-2 - CASSPTTGTGSTYEQYF TGTGCCAGCAGCCCGACGACCGGGACCGGGTCCACCTACGAGCAGTACTTC
TRBJ2-2 - TRBV7-9 few CASSLVFAGGGTGELFF TGTGCCAGCAGCTTAGTCTTTGCGGGCGGCGGCACCGGGGAGCTGTTTTTT
TRBJ2-5 TRBD1 TRBV6-5 many CASSYQGTGETQYF TGTGCCAGCAGTTACCAAGGGACAGGAGAGACCCAGTACTTC
TRBJ2-3 - TRBV20-1 - CSAEVPLSSTDTQYF TGCAGTGCCGAGGTACCCCTGTCATCCACAGATACGCAGTATTTT
TRBJ1-6 TRBD1 TRBV5-1 - CASSRTTGQSSYNSPLHF TGCGCCAGCAGCCGGACCACGGGACAGAGCTCCTATAATTCACCCCTCCACTTT
TRBJ1-1 TRBD1 TRBV14 few CASSQLPGQGYSEAFF TGTGCCAGCAGCCAATTACCGGGACAGGGGTATAGTGAAGCTTTCTTT
TRBJ2-7 - TRBV10-3 many CATAGSPSYEQYF TGTGCCACCGCGGGGAGCCCCTCCTACGAGCAGTACTTC
TRBJ2-2 TRBD2 TRBV19 - CASSSSRLAGVGNTGELFF TGTGCCAGTAGCTCCTCCAGACTAGCGGGAGTCGGGAACACCGGGGAGCTGTTTTTT